This entry is about one T cell receptor beta chain. The data stem from a study of blood T cell repertoires in COVID-19. In germline, CDR1 is SEHNR, CDR2 FQNEAQ (reference sequence). The V and J ends lost 5 bases and 3 bases respectively, with 17 bases between them. The CDR3 extends over 15 amino acids. Generated by immunoSEQ multiplex PCR, the TCRdb table keeps only in-frame clones and is missing some. The sample shows approximately 150,000 clones, 79% of them seen only once. V usage is TRBV7-9 and J usage is TRBJ2-7; a weak D match, TRBD1 (5 bases). The source material was PBMCs or T cells enriched from blood (not recorded which). The clonotype originates from a woman in her 70s in a cohort exposed to, infected with or recovered from COVID-19 (not recorded which). The CDR3 DNA follows: TGTGCCAGCAGCACCCCAGGTAGGGGCAACTACGAGCAGTACTTC. It encodes CASSTPGRGNYEQYF.